A single sample gave rise to the 19 T cell receptor beta chains below, sequenced in a study of regulatory T cells in long-lasting Graves disease. The time point was: newly diagnosed GD, antithyroid drugs for less than 3 months. The TCR library was made from RNA that had been extracted from PBMCs in TRIzol. CDR3 regions were amplified by Arm-PCR using iRepertoire HTBI primers to build TCR beta libraries. TCRdb independently ran MiXCR on the multiplex PCR reads; one entry per CDR3 protein. This table has hundreds of thousands of distinct CDR3 sequences, about 13% appearing once. The same sample was also used in a study of T cells in Graves' hyperthyroidism and ophthalmopathy.

Here the sequenced sample was peripheral blood mononuclear cells (PBMCs), taken at new diagnosis, from a patient treated with antithyroid drugs. These receptors were taken from a man aged 25-45 years with Graves disease.

This clonotype was detected ten times or more. The rearrangement uses TRBV28 and TRBJ2-5; D is possibly TRBD1 or TRBD2 (5 bases each). Germline CDR1 and CDR2: MDHEN and SYDVKM. V was pared by 6 bases and J by 4 bases, with 21 bases between. The CDR3 covers 16 residues. The CDR3 region is CASSLGRGSRTETQYF. Written as DNA, the CDR3 is TGTGCCAGCAGCCTCGGTCGGGGCTCGCGGACAGAGACCCAGTACTTC.

This clonotype was seen ten or more times. The rearrangement links TRBV12-3 or TRBV12-4 to TRBJ1-3; D call uncertain. The V gene lost 5 bases and the J gene lost 0 bases, with 11 bases spanning the gap. CDR3 length: 15 amino acids. DNA of the CDR3: TGTGCCAGCAGTACAGAAACTAACTCTGGAAACACCATATATTTT. Protein sequence: CASSTETNSGNTIYF.

The chain joins TRBV12-5 to TRBJ1-3; no clear D. Looked up from germline, CDR1 is LGHNT and CDR2 is FRNRAP. The V end lost 6 bases, the J end lost 1 base, and 7 bases lay between the germline ends. CDR3 size: 13 residues. Written as DNA, the CDR3 is TGTGCTAGTGGAGCTGGGTCTGGAAACACCATATATTTT. Its protein is CASGAGSGNTIYF.

This clonotype came up a few times. The chain is built from TRBV20-1 and TRBJ2-2; 8 nucleotides align to TRBD2. The V gene's germline CDR1 is DFQATT and CDR2 SNEGSKA (reference sequence). The CDR3 spans 16 residues. The ends lost 7 bases at V and 4 bases at J; junction bases unmatched: 14. CDR3 sequence (DNA): TGCAGTGTGGTTCTTACCGCGACTAGCGTCACCGGGGAGCTGTTTTTT. This sequence encodes CSVVLTATSVTGELFF.

This clonotype has a count of ten or more. The rearrangement joins TRBV6-1 to TRBJ1-2; D is possibly TRBD1 (6 bases). The CDR3 loop spans 14 amino acids. Trimming removed 6 bases from V and 1 base from J, with 12 bases in between. CDR1 MNHNS and CDR2 SASEGT come from the germline V gene. CDR3 amino acids: CASRWGALNYGYTF. CDR3 in DNA: TGTGCCAGCAGGTGGGGGGCCCTTAACTATGGCTACACCTTC.

This clonotype was found a few times. The V call is TRBV6-1, the J call TRBJ1-4; D not resolved. Germline values: CDR1 MNHNS, CDR2 SASEGT. This CDR3 comprises 14 residues. Trimming stripped 7 bases from V and 8 bases from J, with 17 bases between. CDR3 sequence reads: CASKRTLSGEKLFF. For the CDR3, the DNA is TGTGCCAGCAAGCGGACGCTGTCGGGCGAAAAACTGTTTTTT.

The V and J genes are TRBV28 and TRBJ2-2; 9 bases line up with TRBD1. The CDR3 covers 16 residues. V shed 9 bases, J shed 0 bases, and the junction held 8 bases outside the gene matches. Per the germline V gene, CDR1 is MDHEN and CDR2 is SYDVKM. CDR3 DNA: TGTGCCAGTAAAAATACAGGGGGCGCGAACACCGGGGAGCTGTTTTTT. Protein sequence: CASKNTGGANTGELFF.

V usage is TRBV11-2 and J usage is TRBJ2-2, with D possibly TRBD1 on 6 matching bases. The CDR3 spans 15 residues. Germline V gene lookup returns CDR1 SGHAT and CDR2 FQNNGV. Trimming stripped 5 bases from V and 2 bases from J, with 12 bases between. The CDR3 sequence: CASSQRDINTGELFF. CDR3 in DNA: TGTGCCAGCAGCCAAAGGGACATAAACACCGGGGAGCTGTTTTTT.

This rearrangement joins TRBV29-1 to TRBJ1-1; D remains unclear. With 6 bases removed from V and 2 bases from J, the gap between germline ends came to 13 bases. CDR1 and CDR2 (germline): SQVTM, ANQGSEA. The length of the CDR3 is 13 residues. CDR3 DNA sequence: TGCAGCGTAGGAAAAAACAGAAACACTGAAGCTTTCTTT. Protein product: CSVGKNRNTEAFF.

This clonotype was counted ten times or more. J is TRBJ2-1 and V is TRBV12-3 or TRBV12-4; tentative D call: TRBD1 (5 bases). The CDR3 is 16 residues long. V was shortened by 3 bases and J by 7 bases, with 19 bases between the two germline ends. CDR3 amino acids: CASSLGLGQAYNEQFF. The CDR3, as DNA: TGTGCCAGCAGTTTGGGGCTCGGGCAGGCATATAATGAGCAGTTCTTC.

Many counts were recorded for this clonotype. CDR3 loop: CASSLPGDSNYGYTF. The CDR3 bases are TGCGCCAGCAGCTTGCCCGGGGACAGCAACTATGGCTACACCTTC. The chain recombines TRBV5-1 with TRBJ1-2, with 7 positions matching TRBD1. The V segment lost 1 base and the J segment 2 bases; nucleotides outside the gene matches: 5. CDR3 length: 15 residues. Germline values: CDR1 SGHRS, CDR2 YFSETQ.

The gene calls are TRBV7-8 and TRBJ1-1; 7 nucleotides match TRBD1. V lost 1 base to trimming and J lost 5 bases; unmatched junction nucleotides: 16. The CDR3 spans 18 residues. Germline CDR1 and CDR2: SGHVS and FQNEAQ. CDR3 protein: CASSLEGAIHFYPTEAFF. The CDR3 DNA reads as TGTGCCAGCAGCTTAGAGGGGGCAATTCATTTCTACCCTACTGAAGCTTTCTTT. Combining the CDR3 with reference TRBV7-8 and TRBJ1-1 gives the whole variable domain GAGVSQSPRYKVAKRGQDVALRCDPISGHVSLFWYQQALGQGPEFLTYFQNEAQLDKSGLPSDRFFAERPEGSVSTLKIQRTQQEDSAVYLCASSLEGAIHFYPTEAFFGQGTRLTVV.

This clonotype came up a few times. The rearrangement links TRBV5-1 to TRBJ1-1; 9 nucleotides line up with TRBD1. This CDR3 comprises 16 residues. J was trimmed by 6 bases and V by 4 bases; bases with no gene match: 13. CDR1 is SGHRS, CDR2 YFSETQ, per germline. The CDR3 DNA follows: TGCGCCAGCAGCGGCGGGACAGGGAAATTGTGGCCTGAAGCTTTCTTT. Translating gives CASSGGTGKLWPEAFF.

There are many counts of this clonotype. The chain combines TRBV28 with TRBJ2-7, with D unresolved. The CDR3 extends over 13 amino acids. CDR1 and CDR2 (germline): MDHEN, SYDVKM. The V gene lost 6 bases and the J gene lost 3 bases, with 12 bases spanning the gap. The CDR3 protein is CASRHPDGYEQYF. DNA for the CDR3: TGTGCCAGCAGACATCCGGACGGCTACGAGCAGTACTTC. The variable domain in full, with the rest retrieved from reference TRBV28 and TRBJ2-7, is DVKVTQSSRYLVKRTGEKVFLECVQDMDHENMFWYRQDPGLGLRLIYFSYDVKMKEKGDIPEGYSVSREKKERFSLILESASTNQTSMYLCASRHPDGYEQYFGPGTRLTVT.

This chain links TRBV6-1 with TRBJ1-5; 10 bases align to TRBD1. The CDR3 runs 14 residues. Per the germline V gene, CDR1 is MNHNS and CDR2 is SASEGT. The junction had 6 bases not matched to a gene; V was cut back by 6 bases and J by 7 bases. CDR3 residues: CASSLGTGAQPQHF. The CDR3 DNA is TGTGCCAGCAGCCTAGGGACAGGGGCCCAGCCCCAGCATTTT.

The table lists this clonotype with many counts. This chain connects TRBV18 to TRBJ2-1, with D perhaps being TRBD1 or TRBD2 (5 bases each). The V and J ends lost 1 base and 7 bases respectively, with 14 bases between them. CDR1 is KGHSH and CDR2 is LQKENI in the germline V gene. The CDR3 is 15 amino acids. The CDR3 reads CASSPQRGAGNEQFF. The CDR3 DNA sequence: TGTGCCAGCTCACCACAAAGGGGAGCTGGGAATGAGCAGTTCTTC.

This clonotype has a handful of counts. V usage is TRBV4-2 and J usage is TRBJ2-7, with 8 bases matching TRBD2. The CDR3 loop spans 14 amino acids. In germline, CDR1 is LGHNA, CDR2 YNFKEQ. V lost 4 bases and J lost 3; bases outside the gene matches: 5. Written as DNA, the CDR3 is TGTGCCAGCAGCCGAGCGGGAGCCTACTACGAGCAGTACTTC. It is translated as CASSRAGAYYEQYF.

This clonotype showed up many times. The chain joins TRBV2 to TRBJ1-1, with D maybe TRBD1 (6 bases). Germline V lookup: CDR1 SNHLY, CDR2 FYNNEI. V lost 0 bases to trimming and J lost 1 base, with 12 bases between them. CDR3 length equals 16 residues. As DNA, the CDR3 is TGTGCCAGCAGTGAAGCGGGATGGACAGCGAACACTGAAGCTTTCTTT. This encodes CASSEAGWTANTEAFF.

This clonotype was seen ten or more times. The chain couples TRBV12-5 to TRBJ2-1; D remains ambiguous. CDR1 and CDR2 from the germline V gene are LGHNT and FRNRAP. The CDR3 consists of 13 residues. V lost 6 bases and J lost 9, with 15 bases in between. CDR3 in DNA: TGTGCTAGTGGCCCTCCAACGCCCGGTGAGCAGTTCTTC. It translates to CASGPPTPGEQFF.